The 30 T cell receptor beta chains given below trace back to one sample, sequenced in a study of blood T cells in healthy people across ages. Primers used in a second PCR of roughly 6 to 12 cycles were a sample-barcoded 5' primer and a J-beta primer mix. Via MiXCR, TCRdb re-called the 5' RACE reads, giving one row per CDR3 protein. The profile shows around 700,000 distinct CDR3 sequences, 25% of them singletons. The data also belong to a second study, concerning T cells of mothers and their children.

The source material was blood. These receptors all come from a boy aged 5-17 years in good health.

The chain has TRBV6-1 and TRBJ2-3, with a possible D match to TRBD2 (6 bases). The CDR3 sequence is 14 residues long. V was trimmed by 8 bases and J by 6 bases, leaving 18 bases between them. The germline V gene encodes CDR1 MNHNS and CDR2 SASEGT. CDR3 sequence reads: CASGPPGVADTQYF. In DNA form, the CDR3 reads TGTGCCAGCGGTCCCCCGGGAGTAGCGGATACGCAGTATTTT.

The J gene is TRBJ1-3, the V gene TRBV6-5; D gene unclear. CDR1 MNHEY and CDR2 SVGAGI come from the germline V gene. V lost 7 bases to trimming and J lost 3 bases, with 4 bases between them. There are 11 residues in the CDR3. The CDR3 DNA reads as TGTGCCAGCATATATGGAAACACCATATATTTT. It encodes CASIYGNTIYF.

The chain carries TRBV29-1 and TRBJ1-1, with 7 bases identical to TRBD1. Germline V lookup: CDR1 SQVTM, CDR2 ANQGSEA. This CDR3 is 15 amino acids long. V shed 3 bases, J shed 4 bases, and the junction held 11 bases outside the gene matches. CDR3 in amino acids: CSVDPGGAKRTEAFF. CDR3 sequence (DNA): TGCAGCGTTGACCCAGGGGGGGCGAAGCGCACTGAAGCTTTCTTT.

This clonotype has just one count. This sequence joins TRBV28 and TRBJ2-5; TRBD2 aligns across 7 bases. The end of the DNA is better explained by TRBJ2-1, so the J call may be wrong. The CDR3 has 14 amino acids. The V gene's germline CDR1 is MDHEN and CDR2 SYDVKM. The CDR3 is CASSPPGGTNEQFF. The CDR3 DNA reads as TGTGCCAGCAGCCCCCCGGGAGGCACGAATGAGCAGTTCTTC.

This clonotype was seen once. This chain uses TRBV4-2 with TRBJ2-7, with a possible D match to TRBD2 (6 bases). The CDR3 is 12 amino acids. Per germline, CDR1 LGHNA and CDR2 YNFKEQ. V gave up 3 bases and J gave up 6 bases, with 9 bases separating them. This chain's CDR3 is CASSQDGSEQYF. CDR3 in DNA: TGTGCCAGCAGCCAGGACGGGAGCGAGCAGTACTTC.

This clonotype appeared a few times. The chain carries TRBV7-2 and TRBJ2-5; 7 nucleotides match TRBD2. The assigned J gene may be wrong: the sequence end matches TRBJ2-7 better. This CDR3 has 17 amino acids. Germline assignment: CDR1 SGHTA and CDR2 FQGNSA. CDR3 coding DNA: TGTGCCAGCAGCTTAGTGCCCCTGACTGGCGGGAGAGACGAGCAGTACTTC. It yields the protein CASSLVPLTGGRDEQYF.

This sequence joins TRBV5-5 and TRBJ1-2, with D maybe TRBD1 (6 bases). Deletions cut 2 bases from V and 6 bases from J, with 14 bases between. Per germline, CDR1 SGHKS and CDR2 YYEKEE (reference sequence). The CDR3 totals 14 residues. The CDR3, as DNA: TGTGCCAGCAGCTTCCCGGGGGCAAAACATGGCTACACCTTC. The encoded protein is CASSFPGAKHGYTF.

The V gene is TRBV10-3, the J gene TRBJ1-2, with D possibly TRBD1 on 5 matching bases. This CDR3 region has 11 residues. Trimming took off 3 bases at V and 6 bases at J, with 5 bases between the two ends. The germline CDR1 and CDR2 sequences are ENHRY and SYGVKD. This CDR3 reads CAISDRDGYTF. The CDR3, as DNA: TGTGCCATCAGTGACAGGGATGGCTACACCTTC.

The V and J genes are TRBV28 and TRBJ2-1, with D perhaps TRBD2 (6 bases). Trimming shortened V by 6 bases and J by 8 bases, and 20 bases separated the two germline ends. The CDR3 is 15 residues long. Germline V CDR1 and CDR2: MDHEN, SYDVKM. The CDR3 DNA reads as TGTGCCAGCAGGGGTCCCGGGAGCCCCAGCGATGAGCAGTTCTTC. Encoded protein: CASRGPGSPSDEQFF.

This clonotype was observed a handful of times. This sequence joins TRBV4-1 and TRBJ1-6; 7 positions match TRBD1. With 1 base clipped from V and 7 bases from J, the junction kept 7 bases outside the gene matches. The CDR3 runs 16 residues. The germline gives CDR1 MGHRA, CDR2 YSYEKL. In nucleotides, the CDR3 is TGCGCCAGCAGCCAAGGTCGACAGGGAGGGAATTCACCCCTCCACTTT. It yields the protein CASSQGRQGGNSPLHF.

The V and J genes are TRBV5-1 and TRBJ2-5; D is undetermined. V was trimmed by 0 bases and J by 2 bases, leaving 8 bases between them. The CDR3 is 14 amino acids. Germline loops: CDR1 SGHRS, CDR2 YFSETQ. CDR3 nucleotide sequence: TGCGCCAGCAGCTTGGTACAGCCTCAAGAGACCCAGTACTTC. As protein: CASSLVQPQETQYF.

The chain employs TRBV15 and TRBJ1-6; 8 nucleotides line up with TRBD1. Trimming at V came to 7 bases and at J to 4 bases, leaving 6 bases not matched to a gene. This CDR3 comprises 15 residues. Germline lookup yields CDR1 LNHNV and CDR2 YYDKDF (reference sequence). DNA for the CDR3: TGTGCCACCACCCCGGACAGGGCGTATAATTCACCCCTCCACTTT. Translation: CATTPDRAYNSPLHF.

The table lists this clonotype with a count of one. The CDR3 nucleotides are TGCAGTGCTAGGCCCTCTCCGGGACTAGCGTCATACGAGCAGTACTTC. Translated, it gives CSARPSPGLASYEQYF. This chain uses TRBV20-1 with TRBJ2-7; 10 bases align to TRBD2. The V gene's germline CDR1 is DFQATT and CDR2 SNEGSKA (reference sequence). V lost 3 bases and J lost 4; bases outside the gene matches: 12. This CDR3 is 16 amino acids long.

This chain uses TRBV10-3 with TRBJ2-5; D is perhaps TRBD2 (5 bases). V was clipped by 3 bases and J by 5 bases, with 22 bases between them. There are 17 residues in the CDR3. CDR1 is ENHRY, CDR2 SYGVKD, per germline. The CDR3 loop reads CAISDAQWESPRETQYF. In DNA, the CDR3 is TGTGCCATCAGTGACGCGCAGTGGGAGAGTCCGAGGGAGACCCAGTACTTC.

This chain connects TRBV15 to TRBJ1-5; the match to TRBD1 covers 8 bases. The CDR3 is 16 amino acids. Germline CDR1 reads LNHNV; CDR2 reads YYDKDF (reference sequence). With 5 bases clipped from V and 3 bases from J, the junction kept 9 bases outside the gene matches. DNA of the CDR3: TGTGCCACCAGCTCATCGAGACAGGGGTACAATCAGCCCCAGCATTTT. It specifies CATSSSRQGYNQPQHF.

The CDR3, as DNA: TGTGCCAGCATCCGAGGGACTAGCGGGAGAACAGATACGCAGTATTTT. It translates to CASIRGTSGRTDTQYF. The chain couples TRBV7-9 to TRBJ2-3, with 14 bases aligning to TRBD2. CDR1 is SEHNR and CDR2 is FQNEAQ in the germline V gene (reference sequence). The V gene end was trimmed by 7 bases and the J gene end by 3 bases; junction bases not matched to a gene: 6. The length of the CDR3 is 16 residues.

This clonotype has more than one count but fewer than ten. The chain uses TRBV2 and TRBJ1-4; perhaps TRBD1 as D (6 bases). In germline, CDR1 is SNHLY, CDR2 FYNNEI. Trimming took off 8 bases at V and 4 bases at J, with 17 bases between the two ends. The CDR3 is made up of 15 amino acids. The CDR3 nucleotides are TGTGCCAGCGGGAACTCAGGGGCCCGTAATGAAAAACTGTTTTTT. It codes for CASGNSGARNEKLFF. The full variable domain, with the rest looked up from reference TRBV2 and TRBJ1-4, is EPEVTQTPSHQVTQMGQEVILRCVPISNHLYFYWYRQILGQKVEFLVSFYNNEISEKSEIFDDQFSVERPDGSNFTLKIRSTKLEDSAMYFCASGNSGARNEKLFFGSGTQLSVL.

This clonotype occurred a few times. Here the CDR3 reads CASSIRDTPYEQYF. The CDR3 nucleotides are TGTGCCAGCAGTATCCGGGACACTCCCTACGAGCAGTACTTC. The chain links TRBV7-9 to TRBJ2-7, with D tentatively TRBD1 (6 bases). The CDR3 is made up of 14 amino acids. V lost 6 bases to trimming and J lost 2 bases, with 14 bases between them. Looked up from germline, CDR1 is SEHNR and CDR2 is FQNEAQ (reference sequence).

In this sample, this clonotype turned up a few times. The chain joins TRBV6-1 to TRBJ2-2; the D gene is possibly TRBD2 (6 bases). Per germline, CDR1 MNHNS and CDR2 SASEGT. CDR3 length equals 16 residues. The V and J ends lost 5 bases and 5 bases respectively, with 18 bases between them. The DNA of the CDR3 is TGTGCCAGCAGTATCAACTTCGGGGGAGTGACCGGGGAGCTGTTTTTT. Translated: CASSINFGGVTGELFF.

The chain joins TRBV6-1 to TRBJ1-6, with D perhaps TRBD1 (5 bases). This CDR3 has 16 residues. V lost 0 bases and J 10 bases, leaving 16 bases between the germline ends. Per the germline V gene, CDR1 is MNHNS and CDR2 is SASEGT. The CDR3 region is CASSEAGGALGSPLHF. DNA of the CDR3: TGTGCCAGCAGTGAAGCGGGAGGGGCGCTGGGATCACCCCTCCACTTT.

V and J are TRBV20-1 and TRBJ2-4; 8 positions agree with TRBD1. Losses at the gene ends were 1 base for V and 0 bases for J; bases not matched to a gene: 2. This CDR3 is built from 15 residues. CDR1 and CDR2 (germline): DFQATT, SNEGSKA (reference sequence). CDR3 nucleotide sequence: TGCAGTGCTAGAGGGACAGGGCTAGCCAAAAACATTCAGTACTTC. Translated, it gives CSARGTGLAKNIQYF.

V gene TRBV28 combines with J gene TRBJ1-2; tentative D call: TRBD1 (5 bases). The length of the CDR3 is 14 residues. With 9 bases removed from V and 4 bases from J, the gap between germline ends came to 18 bases. Germline CDR1 MDHEN, CDR2 SYDVKM. The CDR3 sequence is CASQTGEGTYGYTF. CDR3 DNA sequence: TGTGCCAGTCAGACCGGGGAGGGGACCTATGGCTACACCTTC.

The rearrangement uses TRBV29-1 and TRBJ2-2; D is uncertain. The CDR3 has 12 amino acids. With 5 bases removed from V and 1 base from J, the gap between germline ends came to 5 bases. From germline, CDR1 is SQVTM and CDR2 ANQGSEA. CDR3 DNA: TGCAGCGTTCTGGGGAACACCGGGGAGCTGTTTTTT. Its protein is CSVLGNTGELFF.

This clonotype was seen only a few times. The chain is built from TRBV28 and TRBJ2-5; D call uncertain. Germline-derived CDR1 and CDR2 are MDHEN and SYDVKM. The CDR3 spans 15 residues. Trimming removed 2 bases at V and 4 bases at J, with 14 bases between. CDR3 in amino acids: CASSLAPPRPETQYF. CDR3 coding DNA: TGTGCCAGCAGTTTAGCCCCTCCCCGTCCAGAGACCCAGTACTTC.

This clonotype was observed a few times. This sequence joins TRBV7-9 and TRBJ2-7, with a tentative D call TRBD2 (5 bases). CDR1 is SEHNR and CDR2 is FQNEAQ in the germline V gene (reference sequence). Trimming pared 3 bases from V and 4 bases from J, leaving 13 bases between. The CDR3 has 14 amino acids. The DNA for the CDR3 is TGTGCCAGCAGCTTCCACGGGAACAATTACGAGCAGTACTTC. Its protein is CASSFHGNNYEQYF.

The rearrangement uses TRBV2 and TRBJ1-1; D remains unclear. V lost 6 bases to trimming and J lost 3 bases, with 20 bases between them. The germline CDR1 and CDR2 sequences are SNHLY and FYNNEI. This CDR3 is 16 amino acids long. The CDR3 DNA sequence: TGTGCCAGCAGCGGGATGGCTATAGGGTCTCACACTGAAGCTTTCTTT. It is translated as CASSGMAIGSHTEAFF.

The chain recombines TRBV7-9 with TRBJ2-1; possibly TRBD2 for D (6 bases). Between the trimmed V and J ends, which lost 1 base and 8 bases, there was a span of 18 bases. This CDR3 has 16 amino acids. The germline V gene encodes CDR1 SEHNR and CDR2 FQNEAQ (reference sequence). This CDR3 reads CASSLGWAPKRDEQFF. CDR3 coding DNA: TGTGCCAGCAGCTTAGGCTGGGCTCCCAAGCGGGATGAGCAGTTCTTC.

The sample holds a few counts of this clonotype. The gene calls are TRBV7-6 and TRBJ2-1, with D tentatively TRBD1 (5 bases). There are 15 residues in the CDR3. CDR1 SGHVS and CDR2 FNYEAQ come from the germline V gene. With 4 bases removed from V and 6 bases from J, the gap between germline ends came to 16 bases. In nucleotides, the CDR3 is TGTGCCAGCAGCTCCCAAATCAGGGTTGGCAATGAGCAGTTCTTC. It specifies CASSSQIRVGNEQFF.

The gene calls are TRBV12-3 or TRBV12-4 and TRBJ2-6; no clear D. V was trimmed by 8 bases and J by 0 bases, leaving 17 bases between them. The CDR3 runs 17 residues. The CDR3 spells CASLGGSRFSGANVLTF. The CDR3 DNA sequence: TGTGCCAGCCTAGGTGGCTCGCGATTCTCTGGGGCCAACGTCCTGACTTTC.

The V call is TRBV11-3, the J call TRBJ1-1, with D perhaps matching TRBD1 (5 bases). Trimming pared 6 bases from V and 5 bases from J, leaving 10 bases between. This CDR3 is built from 12 residues. Germline V lookup: CDR1 SGHNT, CDR2 YENEEA. The CDR3 sequence is CASSAGRTEAFF. In DNA form, the CDR3 reads TGTGCCAGCAGTGCGGGGCGGACTGAAGCTTTCTTT.